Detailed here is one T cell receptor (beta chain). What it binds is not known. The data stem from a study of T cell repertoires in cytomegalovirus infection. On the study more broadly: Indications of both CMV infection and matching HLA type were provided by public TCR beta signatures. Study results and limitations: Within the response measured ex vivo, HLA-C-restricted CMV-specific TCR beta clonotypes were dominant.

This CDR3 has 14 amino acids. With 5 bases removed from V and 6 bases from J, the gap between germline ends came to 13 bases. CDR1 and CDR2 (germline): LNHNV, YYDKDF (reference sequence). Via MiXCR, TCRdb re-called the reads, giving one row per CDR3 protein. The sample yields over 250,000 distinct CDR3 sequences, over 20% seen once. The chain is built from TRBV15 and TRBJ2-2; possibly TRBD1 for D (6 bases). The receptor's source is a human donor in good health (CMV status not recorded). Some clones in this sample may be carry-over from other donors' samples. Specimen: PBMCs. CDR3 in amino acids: CATSGARGPGELFF. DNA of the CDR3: TGTGCCACCAGCGGAGCCAGGGGCCCCGGGGAGCTGTTTTTT.